This T cell receptor (beta chain) was found in a study of cytomegalovirus exposure and HLA in healthy donors (dated by TCRdb to the late 2010s). As for the study more broadly: A later analysis indicated that the 130 or so validation repertoires were generated on the platform also employed for the 720 or so repertoires of the first cohort. The aim of the study was to test whether cataloging public T cell receptors could identify signatures of past pathogen exposure. A separate validation cohort of over a hundred different subjects was used in addition to the roughly 720-subject first cohort. The study combined high-throughput TCR immunosequencing, statistical association of individual TCRs with disease status, and machine learning to predict cytomegalovirus infection status.

The donors were included in the validation cohort of around 120 subjects, a group kept apart from the roughly 610-subject first cohort. Beyond this particular receptor, the publication reports: Three of the identified cytomegalovirus-associated TCR beta chains were confirmed in vitro to be specific for cytomegalovirus antigens. Across donors, most TCR sequences were observed very rarely, whereas some public TCRs were present in many individuals. According to the authors, the approach could potentially be generalized to other disease states and immunological phenotypes. A later analysis had no HLA typing for the validation cohort, so co-occurrence there was scored across all 110 or so repertoires. The classifier was reported to diagnose cytomegalovirus status with high specificity and sensitivity in both the original and validation cohorts. In a later analysis, TCRs clustered in the first cohort were found to also tend to co-occur in the 100 to 150 validation repertoires, with around 94% of cluster scores above 0. In the study, about 150 TCR beta chains were listed as associated with cytomegalovirus.

The CDR3 goes from the cysteine to the phenylalanine over 15 residues. Of all the DNA, just the CDR3 is kept, 45 bases in frame from base 1. From a lookup of the germline V gene (reference sequence), CDR1 and CDR2 are SEHNR and FQNEAQ. V sheds 5 bases and J sheds 7 bases, leaving 18 bases between their ends. The receptor library was made with the immunoSEQ multiplex PCR assay. In the authors' own workflow: A statistical classification framework was built for diagnosing cytomegalovirus status from the catalog of TCR beta chain sequences. Drawn from immuneACCESS, this table holds only the in-frame rearrangements with V and J called that TCRdb kept. Clones are partly lost; checked studies trace under half to an unresolved V gene and leave the rest unexplained. V and J calls and clone size are copied from that table; D and trimming were computed from the DNA. This sample holds some 67,000 clones; about 94% were observed only once. Roughly 1% of the sample belongs to the ten largest clones.

Points on this clone: Its antigen is not yet known. Within one base of it there is no much larger clone, and no base qualities were kept.

Sequencing used PBMCs. The sequence was collected from a woman aged 18-35 years in good health and CMV-seronegative. Rearrangement joined TRBV7-9 to TRBJ2-1; D gene: possibly TRBD2, on 6 matching bases. The CDR3 here reads CASSPAGTVTNEQFF. The nucleotide sequence is TGTGCCAGCAGCCCTGCGGGGACGGTAACAAATGAGCAGTTCTTC.